The following is a TCR beta chain sequence with its context. Germline V lookup: CDR1 SQVTM, CDR2 ANQGSEA. V gave up 7 bases and J gave up 5 bases, with 5 bases separating them. This CDR3 spans 9 amino acids. This sample is part of a study of human T cells and chemical hapten exposure. Each CDR3 protein gets one entry after TCRdb re-called the RACE reads with MiXCR. The table includes roughly 60,000 distinct CDR3 sequences, around 12% detected once. Time point defined: patch test 3, about 24 weeks after DPC sensitization. As to treatment: therapeutic diphenylcyclopropenone sensitization with weekly scalp DPC.

The chain employs TRBV29-1 and TRBJ1-2; D is undetermined. Sequencing was performed on whole blood, taken in connection with sensitization to the hapten diphenylcyclopropenone (DPC). The receptor comes from a man aged 30 to 45 with alopecia areata. Some clones in this sample may be carry-over from other donors' samples. CDR3 sequence (DNA): TGCAGCGACGGTTATGGCTACACCTTC. Amino acids: CSDGYGYTF.